This T cell receptor (beta chain) comes out of a study of T cells after yellow fever vaccination (dated by TCRdb to 2018 to 2020). About the study as a whole: Libraries from fractions with low cell numbers were prepared with the SMART-Seq v4 Ultra Low Input RNA kit. To track T-cell clones before and after primary and booster YFV17D yellow fever vaccination, bulk TCR alpha and beta repertoires were sequenced longitudinally. Two healthy male donors made up the cohort, one aged 18 to 30 years and the other aged 30 to 40 years. Blood was drawn at multiple timepoints before and after primary and secondary immunization, with bulk PBMC replicates and cell subsets isolated.

V and J are truncated by 4 bases and 5 bases respectively, leaving an intervening sequence of 11 bases. Including cysteine and phenylalanine, the CDR3 has 13 amino acids. This entry keeps only the CDR3 DNA: 39 bases, framed from base 1. Looking up the germline V gene yields CDR1 SGHTA and CDR2 FQGNSA. The treatment or condition tag for this specimen amounts to: live attenuated yellow fever vaccine strain. Two biological replicates of bulk PBMCs were collected at each blood-draw timepoint. A standard Ficoll-Paque protocol was used to isolate PBMCs from peripheral blood. TriZol was used to extract RNA from bulk PBMCs, from CD4 and CD8 fractions, and from dextramer-positive and dextramer-negative fractions. TCR cDNA was synthesized by 5'RACE template switching, through which a universal primer site and unique molecular identifiers were introduced. cDNA synthesis was primed from both the TCR alpha and TCR beta constant segments. Library amplification involved two PCR steps, and the second step added sample barcodes and sequencing adapters. Sequencing of the libraries was done on either Illumina HiSeq 2500 (2x100 bp) or NovaSeq (2x150 bp). In the original analysis: Demultiplexing of reads and collapsing into UMI consensus sequences were performed with MIGEC, and V(D)J alignment was carried out with MiXCR. Using edgeR on replicate PBMC samples, clonotypes were called vaccine-responding if FDR was below 0.01 and the log2 fold change was above 5 up to day 15. Bulk clonotypes were assigned CD4 or CD8 identity according to which sequenced CD4 or CD8 repertoire held them at higher abundance. Using fastp at Q25 and MiXCR, TCRdb reprocessed the public reads and kept productive beta chains. Rows with a matching CDR3 protein are joined into one entry that keeps the most common DNA and genes. The V and J calls follow TCRdb's processing rather than the paper's. The sample table records 620,000 or so distinct CDR3 sequences; about a sixth of these occur just once. 15% to 20% of the sample is taken by the ten largest.

To note about this clonotype: Which antigen it targets is not known. The sample holds no much larger clone one base away, and base qualities are not on file.

General findings and caveats noted by the study authors: A small share of clonotypes occurred in both CD4 and CD8 compartments, likely arising from convergent recombination. Compared with the primary T-cell response, the secondary T-cell response was faster but weaker, reaching its peak on day 5 rather than on day 15. Computational filtering was required because FACS-sorted repertoires could contain abundant contaminating clonotypes from the bulk population. After the booster, most of the clones that had expanded following primary vaccination were detected again (just under 97% of CD4 and 85% to 90% of CD8), which suggests that memory was broadly maintained. Because only a couple of donors were included in the study, the extent to which the findings can be generalized is limited.

The TCR was taken from a man aged 18 to 30 who received the YFV17D yellow fever vaccine. The sample in question was PBMCs, obtained about 5 days after the first yellow fever vaccination. The chain employs TRBV7-2 and TRBJ1-1; the D gene assignment is ambiguous. This receptor has the CDR3 CASSSTYGTEAFF. The DNA is as follows: TGTGCCAGCAGCTCCACTTACGGAACTGAAGCTTTCTTT.